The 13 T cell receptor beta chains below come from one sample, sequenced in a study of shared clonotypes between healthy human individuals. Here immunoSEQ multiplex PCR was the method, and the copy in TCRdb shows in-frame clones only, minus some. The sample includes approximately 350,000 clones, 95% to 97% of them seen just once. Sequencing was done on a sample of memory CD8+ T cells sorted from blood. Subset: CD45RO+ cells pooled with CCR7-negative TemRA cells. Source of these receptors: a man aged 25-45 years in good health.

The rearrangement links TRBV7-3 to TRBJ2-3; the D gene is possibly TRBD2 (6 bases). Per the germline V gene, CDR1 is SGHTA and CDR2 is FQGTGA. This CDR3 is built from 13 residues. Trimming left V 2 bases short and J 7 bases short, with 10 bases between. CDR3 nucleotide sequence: TGTGCCAGCAGCTTAGGGCGGGACTATACGCAGTATTTT. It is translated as CASSLGRDYTQYF.

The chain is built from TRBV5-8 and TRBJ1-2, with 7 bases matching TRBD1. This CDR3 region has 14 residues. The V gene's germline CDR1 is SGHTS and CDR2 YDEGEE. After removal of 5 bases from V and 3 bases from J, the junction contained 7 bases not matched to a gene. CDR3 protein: CASRLGGSDYGYTF. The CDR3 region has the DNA TGTGCCAGCAGACTAGGGGGCAGTGACTATGGCTACACCTTC.

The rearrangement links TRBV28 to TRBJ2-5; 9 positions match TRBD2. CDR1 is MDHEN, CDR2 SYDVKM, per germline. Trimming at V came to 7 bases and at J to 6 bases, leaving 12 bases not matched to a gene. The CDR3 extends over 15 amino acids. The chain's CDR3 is CASTPPSGKAQTQYF. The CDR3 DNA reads TGTGCCAGCACCCCCCCTAGCGGGAAGGCGCAGACCCAGTACTTC.

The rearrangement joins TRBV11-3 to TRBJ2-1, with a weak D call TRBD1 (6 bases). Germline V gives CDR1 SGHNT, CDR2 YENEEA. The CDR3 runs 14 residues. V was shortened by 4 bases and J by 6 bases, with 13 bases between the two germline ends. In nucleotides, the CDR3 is TGTGCCAGCAGCTCAAAGAACAGGGCCAATGAGCAGTTCTTC. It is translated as CASSSKNRANEQFF.

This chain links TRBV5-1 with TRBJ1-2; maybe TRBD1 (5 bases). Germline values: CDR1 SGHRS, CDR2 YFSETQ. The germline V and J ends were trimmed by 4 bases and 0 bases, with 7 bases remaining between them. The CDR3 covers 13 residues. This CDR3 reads CASSPTANYGYTF. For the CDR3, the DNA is TGCGCCAGCAGCCCGACAGCTAACTATGGCTACACCTTC.

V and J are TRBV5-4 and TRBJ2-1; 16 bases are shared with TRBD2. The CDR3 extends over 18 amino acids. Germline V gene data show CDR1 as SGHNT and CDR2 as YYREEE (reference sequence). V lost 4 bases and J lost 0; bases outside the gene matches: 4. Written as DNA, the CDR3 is TGTGCCAGCAGCGGGGGACTAGCGGGAGGGAGCTCCTACAATGAGCAGTTCTTC. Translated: CASSGGLAGGSSYNEQFF. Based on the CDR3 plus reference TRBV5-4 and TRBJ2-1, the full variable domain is ETGVTQSPTHLIKTRGQQVTLRCSSQSGHNTVSWYQQALGQGPQFIFQYYREEENGRGNFPPRFSGLQFPNYSSELNVNALELDDSALYLCASSGGLAGGSSYNEQFFGPGTRLTVL.

The chain's CDR3 is CASSDSDRGRYNEQFF. CDR3 DNA sequence: TGTGCCAGCAGTGATTCCGACAGGGGGAGATACAATGAGCAGTTCTTC. The V and J genes are TRBV25-1 and TRBJ2-1, with TRBD1 matching 9 bases. Losses at the gene ends were 3 bases for V and 4 bases for J; bases not matched to a gene: 7. Germline V CDR1 and CDR2: MGHDK, SYGVNS. The CDR3 consists of 16 residues.

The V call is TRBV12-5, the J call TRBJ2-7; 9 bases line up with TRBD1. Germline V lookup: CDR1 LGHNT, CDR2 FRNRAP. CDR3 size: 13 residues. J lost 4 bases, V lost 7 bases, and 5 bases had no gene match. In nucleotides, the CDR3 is TGTGCTAGTGCCGGGACAGGGATTTACGAGCAGTACTTC. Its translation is CASAGTGIYEQYF.

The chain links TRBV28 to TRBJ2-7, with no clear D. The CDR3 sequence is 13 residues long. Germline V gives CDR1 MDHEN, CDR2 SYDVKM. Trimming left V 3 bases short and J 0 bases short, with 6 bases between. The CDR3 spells CASSFQRSYEQYF. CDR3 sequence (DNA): TGTGCCAGCAGTTTTCAGCGCTCCTACGAGCAGTACTTC.

The CDR3 sequence: CASSQVGGITDTQYF. The CDR3 bases are TGCGCCAGCAGCCAAGTTGGGGGTATCACAGATACGCAGTATTTT. The V gene is TRBV4-1, the J gene TRBJ2-3, with D perhaps matching TRBD1 or TRBD2 (5 bases each). CDR3 size: 15 residues. V was shortened by 1 base and J by 2 bases, with 10 bases between the two germline ends. Germline CDR1 and CDR2: MGHRA and YSYEKL.

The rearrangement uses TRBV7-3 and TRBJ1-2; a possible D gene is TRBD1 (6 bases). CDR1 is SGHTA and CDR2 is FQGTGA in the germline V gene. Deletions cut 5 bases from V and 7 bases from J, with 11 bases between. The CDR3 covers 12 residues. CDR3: CASSPGVGGYTF. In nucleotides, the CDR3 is TGTGCCAGCAGCCCAGGGGTTGGTGGCTACACCTTC.

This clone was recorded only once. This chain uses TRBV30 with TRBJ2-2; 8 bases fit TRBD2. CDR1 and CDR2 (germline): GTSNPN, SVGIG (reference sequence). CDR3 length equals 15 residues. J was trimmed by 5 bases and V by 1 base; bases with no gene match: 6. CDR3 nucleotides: TGTGCCTGGAGTGGGTATAGCGGGGCTACCGGGGAGCTGTTTTTT. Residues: CAWSGYSGATGELFF.

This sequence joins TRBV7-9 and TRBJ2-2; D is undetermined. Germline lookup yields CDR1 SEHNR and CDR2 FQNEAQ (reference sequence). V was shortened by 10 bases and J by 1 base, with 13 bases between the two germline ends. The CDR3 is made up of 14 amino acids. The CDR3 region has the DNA TGTGCCACCCCCAGGCAGTGGAACACCGGGGAGCTGTTTTTT. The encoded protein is CATPRQWNTGELFF.